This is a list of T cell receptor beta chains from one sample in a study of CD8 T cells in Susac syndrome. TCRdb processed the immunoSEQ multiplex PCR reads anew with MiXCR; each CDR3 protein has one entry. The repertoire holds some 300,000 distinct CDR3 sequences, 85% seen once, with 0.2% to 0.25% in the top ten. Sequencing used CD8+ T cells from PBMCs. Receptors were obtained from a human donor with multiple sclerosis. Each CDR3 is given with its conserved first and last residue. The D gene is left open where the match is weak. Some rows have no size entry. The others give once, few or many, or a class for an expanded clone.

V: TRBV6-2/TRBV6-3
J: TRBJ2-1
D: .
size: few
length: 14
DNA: TGTGCCAGCAGTTATTCGGGCTCCTACAATGAGCAGTTCTTC
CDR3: CASSYSGSYNEQFF

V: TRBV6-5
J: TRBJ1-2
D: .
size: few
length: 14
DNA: TGTGCCAGCAGTTTAGCTGGGCCTGATTATGGCTACACCTTC
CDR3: CASSLAGPDYGYTF

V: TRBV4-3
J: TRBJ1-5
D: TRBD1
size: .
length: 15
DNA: TGCGCCAGCAGCCAAGGGACAGGGGTGAGTCAGCCCCAGCATTTT
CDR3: CASSQGTGVSQPQHF

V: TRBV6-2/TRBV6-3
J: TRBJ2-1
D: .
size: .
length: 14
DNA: TGTGCCAGCAGTCAGACGACCGAAGCAAATGAGCAGTTCTTC
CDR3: CASSQTTEANEQFF

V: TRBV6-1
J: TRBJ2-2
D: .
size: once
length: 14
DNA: TGTGCCAGCAGTGCAGGGGTGAACACCGGGGAGCTTTTTTTT
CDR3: CASSAGVNTGELFF

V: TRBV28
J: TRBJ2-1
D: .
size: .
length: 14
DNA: TGTGCCGGATCAACGGATAAGATCTACGATGAGCAGTTCTTC
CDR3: CAGSTDKIYDEQFF

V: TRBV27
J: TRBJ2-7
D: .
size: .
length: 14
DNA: TGTGCCAGCAGTTTACTCCCCGCTGGCTACGAGCAGTACTTC
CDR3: CASSLLPAGYEQYF

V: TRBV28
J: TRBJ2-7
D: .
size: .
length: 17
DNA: TGTGCCAGCAGTTTTAGGTTCCGGGCTAGCTTTTCCTACGAGCAGTACTTC
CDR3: CASSFRFRASFSYEQYF

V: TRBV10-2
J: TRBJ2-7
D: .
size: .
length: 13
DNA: TGCGCCAGCAGGCCGACTACCTCGGGCGAGCAGTACTTC
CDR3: CASRPTTSGEQYF

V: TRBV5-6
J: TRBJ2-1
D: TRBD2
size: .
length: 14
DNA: TGTGCCAGCAGCTTGGCGATAGCGGGCAGTGAGCAGTTCTTC
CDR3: CASSLAIAGSEQFF

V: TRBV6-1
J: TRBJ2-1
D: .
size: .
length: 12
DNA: TGTGCCAGCAGTGCCCCCTGGGACGAGCAGTTCTTC
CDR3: CASSAPWDEQFF

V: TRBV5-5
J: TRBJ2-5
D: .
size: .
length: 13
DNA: TGTGCCAGCAGCTTAAACGAGCAAGAGACCCAGTACTTC
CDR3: CASSLNEQETQYF

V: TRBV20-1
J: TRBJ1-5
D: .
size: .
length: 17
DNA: TGCAGTGCTAGAGGGACGGAATGGGCGGGTAGCTATCAGCCCCAGCATTTT
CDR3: CSARGTEWAGSYQPQHF

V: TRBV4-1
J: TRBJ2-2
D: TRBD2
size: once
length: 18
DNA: TGCGCCAGCAGCCAAACCCAAGCGGGAGCTTTCGACACCGGGGAGCTGTTTTTT
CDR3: CASSQTQAGAFDTGELFF

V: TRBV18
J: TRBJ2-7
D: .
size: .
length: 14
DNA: TGTGCCAGCTCACCACCGGATAAGGTTCGCGAGCAGTACTTC
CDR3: CASSPPDKVREQYF

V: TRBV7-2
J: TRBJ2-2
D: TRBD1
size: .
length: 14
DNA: TGTGCCAGCAGCCGGGACAGGGCGGTCGGGGAGCTGTTTTTT
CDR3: CASSRDRAVGELFF

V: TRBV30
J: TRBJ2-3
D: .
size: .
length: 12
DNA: TGTGCCTGGAGTGCGTGGGCAGATACGCAGTATTTT
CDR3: CAWSAWADTQYF

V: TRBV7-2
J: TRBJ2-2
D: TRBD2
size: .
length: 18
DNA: TGTGCCAGCAGCCCAAGTACCCAACTAGCGGGATACACCGGGGAGCTGTTTTTT
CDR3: CASSPSTQLAGYTGELFF

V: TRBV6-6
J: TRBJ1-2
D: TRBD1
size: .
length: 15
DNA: TGTGCCAGCAGTTTCGCCGGGACAGGGCGGGATGGCTACACCTTC
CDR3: CASSFAGTGRDGYTF

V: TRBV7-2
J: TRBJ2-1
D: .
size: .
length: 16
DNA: TGTGCCAGCAGCTCAGTATTTGCGGGTACCTACAATGAGCAGTTCTTC
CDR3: CASSSVFAGTYNEQFF

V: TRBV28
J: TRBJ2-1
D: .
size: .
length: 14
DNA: TGTGCCAGCAGCCCCTTAAGCGGGCATAATGAGCAGTTCTTC
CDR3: CASSPLSGHNEQFF

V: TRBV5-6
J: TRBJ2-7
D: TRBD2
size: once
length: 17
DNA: TGTGCCAGCAGCCTCATTTGGACTAGCGGGAGTGCCTACGAGCAGTACTTC
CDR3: CASSLIWTSGSAYEQYF

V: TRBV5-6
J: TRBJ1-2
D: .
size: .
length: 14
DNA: TGTGCCAGCAGCGTATCAGGTTCCGCCTATGGCTACACCTTC
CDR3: CASSVSGSAYGYTF

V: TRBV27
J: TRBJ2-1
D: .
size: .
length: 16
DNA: TGTGCCAGCAGTTTAGTTACGGACAGCCTATACAATGAGCAGTTCTTC
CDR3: CASSLVTDSLYNEQFF

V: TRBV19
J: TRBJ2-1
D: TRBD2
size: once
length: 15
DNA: TGTGCCAGTAGTCCCTATAGCGGGAGGGGAAATGAGCAGTTCTTC
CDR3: CASSPYSGRGNEQFF

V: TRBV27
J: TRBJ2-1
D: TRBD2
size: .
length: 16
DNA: TGTGCCAGCAGTTTATACTGGAGCGGGAGACTCGATGAGCAGTTCTTC
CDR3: CASSLYWSGRLDEQFF

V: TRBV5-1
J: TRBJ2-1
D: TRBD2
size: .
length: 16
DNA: TGCGCCAGCAGCTTGGGCCTAGCGGGTTTCTACAATGAGCAGTTCTTC
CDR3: CASSLGLAGFYNEQFF

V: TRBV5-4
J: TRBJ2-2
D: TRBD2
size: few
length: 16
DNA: TGTGCCAGCAGCGAGGGACTAGCGGGGAACACCGGGGAGCTGTTTTTT
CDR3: CASSEGLAGNTGELFF

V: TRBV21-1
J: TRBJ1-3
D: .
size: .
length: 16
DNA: TGTGCCAGCAGCAATCTTTCTTCGGTCCTAGGCCACACCATATATTTT
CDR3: CASSNLSSVLGHTIYF

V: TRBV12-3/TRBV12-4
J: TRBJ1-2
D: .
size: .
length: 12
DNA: TGTGCCAGCAGTTTGAATCCGCGGCAGACTTTTTTC
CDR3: CASSLNPRQTFF

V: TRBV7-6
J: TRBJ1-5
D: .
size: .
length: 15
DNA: TGTGCTAGCAGCCCGACAAGGGGTGCCAATCAGCCCCAGCATTTT
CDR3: CASSPTRGANQPQHF

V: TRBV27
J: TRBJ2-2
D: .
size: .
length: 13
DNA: TGTGCCAGCAGTGCCACCCACACCGGGGAGCTGTTTTTT
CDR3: CASSATHTGELFF

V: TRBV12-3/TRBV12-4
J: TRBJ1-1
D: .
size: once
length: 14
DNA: TGTGCCAGCAGTCCTAGCGCCCGGGACACTGAAGCTTTCTTT
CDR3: CASSPSARDTEAFF

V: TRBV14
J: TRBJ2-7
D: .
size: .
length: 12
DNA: TGTGCCAGCAGCCAGGGTTACAAGGTGCAGTACTTC
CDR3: CASSQGYKVQYF

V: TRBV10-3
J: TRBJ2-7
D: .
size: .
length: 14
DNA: TGTGCCATCAGTGAGTCGGAAGTCTCCTACGAGCAGTACTTC
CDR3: CAISESEVSYEQYF

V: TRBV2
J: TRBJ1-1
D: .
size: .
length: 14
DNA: TGTGCCAGCTGCTGGACAGAAATTAACACTGAAGCTTTCTTT
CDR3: CASCWTEINTEAFF

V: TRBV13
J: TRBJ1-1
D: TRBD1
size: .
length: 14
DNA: TGTGCCAGCGGGGGAGAGGGGGCAAACACTGAAGCTTTCTTT
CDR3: CASGGEGANTEAFF

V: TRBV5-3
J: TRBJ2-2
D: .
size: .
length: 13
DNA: TGTGCCAGAAGCCCTCCCTGGCCCGGGGAGCTGTTTTTT
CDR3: CARSPPWPGELFF

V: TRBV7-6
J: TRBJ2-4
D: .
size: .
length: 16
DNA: TGTGCCAGCAGCCCGAGGGTTGGTTTGGCCAAAAACATTCAGTACTTC
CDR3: CASSPRVGLAKNIQYF

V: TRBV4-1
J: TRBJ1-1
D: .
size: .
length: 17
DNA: TGCGCCAGCAGCCAAGTTCAGGTTTTTGGGGGAAACACTGAAGCTTTCTTT
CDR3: CASSQVQVFGGNTEAFF

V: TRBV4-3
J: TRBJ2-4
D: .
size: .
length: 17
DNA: TGCGCCAGCAGCCAAAACTGGGAGTCCCTTACCAAAAACATTCAGTACTTC
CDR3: CASSQNWESLTKNIQYF

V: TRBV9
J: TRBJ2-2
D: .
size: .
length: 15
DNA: TGTGCCAGCAGCGAATACGCCCCGAGCACCGGGGAGCTGTTTTTT
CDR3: CASSEYAPSTGELFF

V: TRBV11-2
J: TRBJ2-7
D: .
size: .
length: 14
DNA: TGTGCCAGCAGCCAGGGATCTTTAACCTACGAGCAGTACTTC
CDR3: CASSQGSLTYEQYF

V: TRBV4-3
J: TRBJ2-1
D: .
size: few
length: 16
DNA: TGCGCCAGCAGCCAAGACTATAGGAGCTCCTACAATGAGCAGTTCTTC
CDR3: CASSQDYRSSYNEQFF

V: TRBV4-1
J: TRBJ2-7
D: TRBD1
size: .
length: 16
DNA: TGCGCCAGCAGCCAAATTCAGGACAGGGGGGCCTACGAGCAGTACTTC
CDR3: CASSQIQDRGAYEQYF

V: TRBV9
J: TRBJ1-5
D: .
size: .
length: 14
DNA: TGTGCCAGCAGCCCACAAAGGGGGAATCAGCCCCAGCATTTT
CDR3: CASSPQRGNQPQHF

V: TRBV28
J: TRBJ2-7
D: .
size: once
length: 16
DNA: TGTGCCAGCAGTTTATCCACAGGAGAGGTGAACCACGAGCAGTACTTC
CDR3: CASSLSTGEVNHEQYF

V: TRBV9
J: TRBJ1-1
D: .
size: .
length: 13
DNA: TGTGCCAGCAGCGTAGATGCCAGGGTTGAAGCTTTCTTT
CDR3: CASSVDARVEAFF

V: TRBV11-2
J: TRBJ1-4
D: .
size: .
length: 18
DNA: TGTGCCAGCAGCTTAGGTCTGGGACGCGGGTCTGGCAATGAAAAACTGTTTTTT
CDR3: CASSLGLGRGSGNEKLFF

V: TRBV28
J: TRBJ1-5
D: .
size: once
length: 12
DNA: TGTGCCAGCATCGGAGGCAATCAGCCCCAGCATTTT
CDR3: CASIGGNQPQHF

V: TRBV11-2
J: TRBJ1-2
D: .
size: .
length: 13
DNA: TGTGCCAGCAGCTTAGGAACGGTACGGGGGGACACCTTC
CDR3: CASSLGTVRGDTF

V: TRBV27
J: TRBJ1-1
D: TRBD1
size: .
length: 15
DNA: TGTGCCAGCAGTGGGACAGGGGGCTGGTTAGCTGAAGCTTTCTTT
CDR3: CASSGTGGWLAEAFF

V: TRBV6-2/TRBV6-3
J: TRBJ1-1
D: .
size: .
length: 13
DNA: TGTGCCAGCAGCAGTAGGGACGCCTACGAAGCTTTCTTT
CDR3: CASSSRDAYEAFF

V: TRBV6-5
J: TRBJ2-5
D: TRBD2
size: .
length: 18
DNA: TGTGCCAGCAGTTACGATCCTAGCGGGAGTAGTCCACTAGAGACCCAGTACTTC
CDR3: CASSYDPSGSSPLETQYF

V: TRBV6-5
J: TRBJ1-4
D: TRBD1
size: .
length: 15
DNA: TGTGCCAGCAGTTGGGGACAGGGTCCCAATGAAAAACTGTTTTTT
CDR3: CASSWGQGPNEKLFF

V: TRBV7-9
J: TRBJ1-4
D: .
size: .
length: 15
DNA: TGTGCCAGCAGCTTGGGGCAGGGATTAATGGAAAAACTGTTTTTT
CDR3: CASSLGQGLMEKLFF

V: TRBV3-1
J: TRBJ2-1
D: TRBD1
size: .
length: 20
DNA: TGTGCCAGCAGCCAAGACGGCGTTGGTGGCGGGACAGGGAGCTACGATGAGCAGTTCTTC
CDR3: CASSQDGVGGGTGSYDEQFF

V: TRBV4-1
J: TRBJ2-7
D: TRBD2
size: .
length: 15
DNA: TGCGCCAGCAGTCCAAGCGGGAGTCCCAACTACGAGCAGTACTTC
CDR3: CASSPSGSPNYEQYF